Below, 18 T cell receptor beta chains from the same sample are listed, as sequenced in a study of metastatic and nonmetastatic thyroid tumors. Nobody among the patients had been given any treatment before thyroid surgery. Using MiXCR, TCRdb re-called clones from the PCR reads. The sample yields about 34,000 clones, under 20% seen once. The sample was blood. These receptors were taken from a female donor with papillary thyroid cancer or a benign thyroid nodule (not recorded which). Some clones in this sample may be carry-over from other donors' samples.

At least ten counts were recorded for this clone. The chain combines TRBV19 with TRBJ2-7, with 8 bases fitting TRBD2. This CDR3 contains 15 residues. The trim removed 1 base at V and 1 base at J, leaving 3 bases unmatched. Germline CDR1 and CDR2: LNHDA and SQIVND (reference sequence). CDR3 loop: CASSIARGESYEQYF. CDR3 bases: TGTGCCAGTAGTATAGCGCGGGGGGAATCCTACGAGCAGTACTTC.

There are many counts of this clone. The V call is TRBV20-1, the J call TRBJ2-7, with TRBD1 identical over 9 bases. Germline V gene lookup returns CDR1 DFQATT and CDR2 SNEGSKA (reference sequence). The length of the CDR3 is 14 residues. The J segment lost 7 bases and the V segment lost 5 bases, leaving 12 bases of the junction unmatched. The CDR3 reads CSASTGTGTTEQYF. The CDR3, as DNA: TGCAGTGCTTCCACCGGGACAGGGACAACTGAGCAGTACTTC.

This clone was detected a few times. The junction shows a germline mismatch at one end, possibly a read error. V gene TRBV27 combines with J gene TRBJ2-1, with 11 bases fitting TRBD2. Germline values: CDR1 MNHEY, CDR2 SMNVEV (reference sequence). This CDR3 has 19 amino acids. CDR3 in DNA: TGTGCCAGCACAGTAACCGGGACTAGCGGCTACAGCTCCTACAATGAGAAGTTCTTC. It is translated as CASTVTGTSGYSSYNEKFF.

The genes are TRBV28 and TRBJ2-3, with 14 bases that match TRBD2. J lost 0 bases, V lost 4 bases, and 6 bases had no gene match. The germline V gene has CDR1 MDHEN and CDR2 SYDVKM. This CDR3 region has 18 residues. The CDR3 DNA is TGTGCCAGCAGTTGGACTAGCGGGAGGCTCCCTAGCACAGATACGCAGTATTTT. It translates to CASSWTSGRLPSTDTQYF. The full variable domain, in which reference TRBV28 and TRBJ2-3 provide the parts outside the CDR3, is DVKVTQSSRYLVKRTGEKVFLECVQDMDHENMFWYRQDPGLGLRLIYFSYDVKMKEKGDIPEGYSVSREKKERFSLILESASTNQTSMYLCASSWTSGRLPSTDTQYFGPGTRLTVL.

In its sample, this clone was seen many times. V and J are TRBV12-3 or TRBV12-4 and TRBJ1-5; no clear D gene. The ends were cut back, 3 bases at V and 0 bases at J, with 6 bases in the middle. The CDR3 consists of 14 residues. The CDR3 bases are TGTGCCAGCAGTTTCGATCCTAGCAATCAGCCCCAGCATTTT. Translation: CASSFDPSNQPQHF.

This clone was seen ten or more times. The chain uses TRBV18 and TRBJ2-5; 8 positions agree with TRBD1. The V segment lost 3 bases and the J segment 11 bases; nucleotides outside the gene matches: 8. There are 13 residues in the CDR3. CDR1 and CDR2 from the germline V gene are KGHSH and LQKENI. CDR3 in amino acids: CASSPQDRVGQYF. The CDR3 DNA reads TGTGCCAGCTCACCTCAGGACAGGGTCGGACAGTACTTC.

This chain links TRBV28 with TRBJ2-5; tentatively, D is TRBD2 (5 bases). In germline, CDR1 is MDHEN, CDR2 SYDVKM. The CDR3 is 12 residues long. V shed 5 bases and J shed 7 bases, with 11 bases lying between them. The CDR3 protein is CASSPSRGTQYF. The CDR3 region has the DNA TGTGCCAGCAGTCCATCCCGGGGGACCCAGTACTTC. The full variable domain, completed using reference TRBV28 and TRBJ2-5, is DVKVTQSSRYLVKRTGEKVFLECVQDMDHENMFWYRQDPGLGLRLIYFSYDVKMKEKGDIPEGYSVSREKKERFSLILESASTNQTSMYLCASSPSRGTQYFGPGTRLLVL.

This clone has at least ten counts. The chain is built from TRBV19 and TRBJ1-2, with unresolved D. V lost 1 base and J lost 5, with 20 bases in between. This CDR3 comprises 17 residues. CDR1 is LNHDA and CDR2 is SQIVND in the germline V gene (reference sequence). CDR3 in DNA: TGTGCCAGTAGTATAGGTCGACGGACCCTACTCCTGTATGGCTACACCTTC. Translation: CASSIGRRTLLLYGYTF.

This clone was observed a handful of times. The genes are TRBV7-9 and TRBJ2-7; TRBD2 matches at 9 bases. Germline V lookup: CDR1 SEHNR, CDR2 FQNEAQ (reference sequence). J lost 5 bases, V lost 7 bases, and 3 bases had no gene match. The CDR3 spans 12 residues. CDR3: CASNSGRDEQYF. CDR3 DNA sequence: TGTGCCAGCAATAGCGGGAGAGACGAGCAGTACTTC.

This clone was counted ten times or more. The rearrangement links TRBV5-1 to TRBJ2-1; 12 nucleotides agree with TRBD2. V shed 4 bases, J shed 6 bases, and the junction held 5 bases outside the gene matches. CDR3 length: 15 residues. Germline CDR1 is SGHRS and CDR2 is YFSETQ. CDR3: CASSARTSGTNEQFF. Here the CDR3 DNA reads TGCGCCAGCAGCGCCCGGACTAGCGGGACCAATGAGCAGTTCTTC.

This clone has a count of ten or more. The chain combines TRBV18 with TRBJ1-1; 7 bases match TRBD1. The junction had 4 bases not matched to a gene; V was cut back by 4 bases and J by 8 bases. Germline lookup yields CDR1 KGHSH and CDR2 LQKENI. The length of the CDR3 is 12 residues. CDR3 bases: TGTGCCAGCTCACACTACAGGGGAGAAGCTTTCTTT. It yields the protein CASSHYRGEAFF.

This clone was seen many times. The chain links TRBV5-1 to TRBJ1-5, with 8 bases matching TRBD1. The J segment lost 2 bases and the V segment lost 4 bases, leaving 5 bases of the junction unmatched. CDR1 and CDR2 from the germline V gene are SGHRS and YFSETQ. The CDR3 totals 15 residues. The CDR3 coding sequence is TGCGCCAGCAGCCTCGGACAGGGAGGCAATCAGCCCCAGCATTTT. Its protein product is CASSLGQGGNQPQHF.

This clone was observed at least ten times. V is TRBV20-1 and J is TRBJ2-3; no reliable D call. V was shortened by 0 bases and J by 4 bases, with 11 bases between the two germline ends. This CDR3 is built from 14 residues. Germline-derived CDR1 and CDR2 are DFQATT and SNEGSKA (reference sequence). In DNA form, the CDR3 reads TGCAGTGCTAGAGATATCCTAGTTGCAGATACGCAGTATTTT. It encodes CSARDILVADTQYF.

This chain links TRBV12-5 with TRBJ2-1; a weak D match, TRBD1 (6 bases). V dropped 5 bases and J dropped 6 bases, with 14 bases sitting between them. Germline values: CDR1 LGHNT, CDR2 FRNRAP. The CDR3 loop spans 14 amino acids. The CDR3 DNA reads as TGTGCTAGTGGTACGGGACATGGTGTCAATGAGCAGTTCTTC. Translation: CASGTGHGVNEQFF.

This clone was observed a handful of times. The chain uses TRBV12-3 or TRBV12-4 and TRBJ2-3; 10 bases line up with TRBD1. This CDR3 is 15 amino acids long. Trimming cost V 0 bases and J 4 bases; bases outside gene matches: 1. CDR3 residues: CASSLAGTGADTQYF. The CDR3 DNA sequence: TGTGCCAGCAGTTTAGCGGGGACAGGGGCAGATACGCAGTATTTT.

In its sample, this clone was seen many times. This chain joins TRBV4-1 and TRBJ2-1; TRBD2 agrees at 13 bases. The CDR3 is made up of 16 amino acids. Per the germline V gene, CDR1 is MGHRA and CDR2 is YSYEKL. V lost 0 bases to trimming and J lost 8 bases; unmatched junction nucleotides: 4. The CDR3 region is CASSQDGLAGADEQFF. The CDR3 DNA follows: TGCGCCAGCAGCCAAGATGGACTAGCGGGAGCCGATGAGCAGTTCTTC.

This clone was counted many times. The V and J genes are TRBV18 and TRBJ2-1; D call uncertain. CDR1 and CDR2 from the germline V gene are KGHSH and LQKENI. V lost 2 bases and J 7 bases, leaving 18 bases between the germline ends. The CDR3 runs to 16 residues. CDR3 residues: CASSPIPGEGMNEQFF. The CDR3 nucleotides read TGTGCCAGCTCACCAATTCCTGGGGAAGGTATGAATGAGCAGTTCTTC.

Many counts were recorded for this clone. The chain uses TRBV3-1 and TRBJ2-3, with D perhaps TRBD1 (5 bases). Germline CDR1 reads LGHDT; CDR2 reads YNNKEL (reference sequence). The CDR3 has 14 residues. V dropped 1 base and J dropped 7 bases, with 12 bases sitting between them. This chain's CDR3 is CASSQVQVKHTQYF. The CDR3 nucleotides are TGTGCCAGCAGCCAAGTACAGGTAAAGCATACGCAGTATTTT.